This T cell receptor beta chain was sequenced in a study of T cells in Graves' hyperthyroidism and ophthalmopathy. In the study overall: Specimen type is peripheral blood, collected at initial diagnosis prior to any treatment. Study-level findings and limits: The model identified upcoming ophthalmopathy a median roughly 6 months ahead of onset.

With respect to this clonotype: Antigen specificity is unknown.

The investigators amplified TCR beta CDR3 regions from RNA transcripts. When the TCR CDR3 underwent first-round RT-PCR, the HTBI primer set was used. One entry per CDR3 protein, called by TCRdb with MiXCR from the multiplex PCR reads. The sample shows a few hundred thousand distinct CDR3 sequences, 15% to 20% of them seen only once. V lost 8 bases, J lost 2 bases, and 18 bases lay in between. The CDR3 loop spans 15 amino acids. Diagnosis relied on clinical symptoms, serum thyroxine and TRAb, thyroid ultrasound and orbital computed tomography. This sequence joins TRBV12-3 or TRBV12-4 and TRBJ2-5; TRBD1 might be the D (6 bases). The origin of this receptor is a man younger than 35 with Graves' ophthalmopathy. The sample taken for sequencing was blood. CDR3 amino acids: CASPGAPHTQETQYF. CDR3 sequence (DNA): TGTGCCAGCCCAGGGGCCCCTCATACTCAAGAGACCCAGTACTTC.